The present T cell receptor (beta chain) was sequenced within a study of graft-versus-host responses after intestinal transplantation. Study overall: The recipients all started with anti-thymocyte globulin induction and then took tacrolimus and steroids for 2 to 4 years.

Remarks on this clone: Its specificity is not known.

Points from the study as a whole: Graft-versus-host to host-versus-graft clonal ratios in allografts were high in patients with graft-donor T cell macrochimerism. Researchers found GvH clones in recipient marrow, and some showed up first in ileum or blood. Among circulating GvH clones, peak levels were associated with early post-transplant declines in HvG clones.

The protocol was immunoSEQ multiplex PCR, while the TCRdb copy is restricted to in-frame clones and leaves out a portion. This repertoire shows 85,000 to 110,000 clones, roughly 93% found once; its top ten account for more than 0.95%. This material consisted of unstimulated CD8+ T cells sorted from spleen or lymph node cells, taken before intestinal transplant. This receptor was identified in a human donor who received an intestinal transplant.

The CDR3 DNA sequence: TGCGCCAGCAGCTTCTCTGAGATGGTTCTTGGGCAAGAGACCCAGTACTTC. Translating it yields CASSFSEMVLGQETQYF. This sequence joins TRBV5-1 and TRBJ2-5; D unclear. The CDR3 covers 17 residues. V lost 2 bases to trimming and J lost 2 bases, with 19 bases between them. Germline-derived CDR1 and CDR2 are SGHRS and YFSETQ.